Shown below are 15 T cell receptor beta chains from a single sample sequenced in a study of monozygotic twins with inflammatory bowel disease. Following a re-call of the 5' RACE reads, TCRdb has one entry per CDR3 protein and lacks DNA. This repertoire includes roughly 330,000 distinct CDR3 sequences. The sample comprised blood. The receptors stem from a human donor with ulcerative colitis or Crohn's disease, or a healthy co-twin of an affected twin (not recorded which).

This rearrangement joins TRBV29-1 to TRBJ1-4. CDR1 and CDR2 from the germline V gene are SQVTM and ANQGSEA. The CDR3 is made up of 13 amino acids. CDR3 protein: CSVGRATNEKLFF.

The rearrangement joins TRBV7-2 to TRBJ2-1; without DNA, the TCRdb call of TRBD1 cannot be checked. Germline CDR1 is SGHTA and CDR2 is FQGNSA. CDR3 size: 12 residues. CDR3 sequence reads: CASRVTGVEQFF.

The V call is TRBV6-1, the J call TRBJ1-6; the TRBD1 assignment by TCRdb is unverifiable without DNA. CDR3 length equals 15 residues. Germline lookup yields CDR1 MNHNS and CDR2 SASEGT. The CDR3 sequence: CASSEMDRGDSPLHF.

J is TRBJ2-1 and V is TRBV24-1. The CDR3 length is 14 residues. Germline-derived CDR1 and CDR2 are KGHDR and SFDVKD. The CDR3 reads CATSEWSSYNEQFF.

The chain employs TRBV7-2 and TRBJ1-2; TCRdb's D gene call, TRBD1, goes unchecked for lack of DNA. Germline CDR1 SGHTA, CDR2 FQGNSA. CDR3 length equals 17 residues. The CDR3 sequence is CASSPRGGGLSGYGYTF.

The V and J genes are TRBV7-2 and TRBJ2-7. The CDR3 loop spans 15 amino acids. The germline gives CDR1 SGHTA, CDR2 FQGNSA. CDR3 amino acids: CASSPDTRGSYEQYF. Looking up the rest from reference TRBV7-2 and TRBJ2-7 gives the full variable domain: GAGVSQSPSNKVTEKGKDVELRCDPISGHTALYWYRQSLGQGLEFLIYFQGNSAPDKSGLPSDRFSAERTGGSVSTLTIQRTQQEDSAVYLCASSPDTRGSYEQYFGPGTRLTVT.

V usage is TRBV6-1 and J usage is TRBJ2-4. Germline values: CDR1 MNHNS, CDR2 SASEGT. The CDR3 sequence is 14 residues long. CDR3 loop: CASSEDKISDIQYF.

The rearrangement links TRBV2 to TRBJ1-2; checking the TCRdb D call of TRBD1 is not possible without DNA. This CDR3 region has 14 residues. The germline gives CDR1 SNHLY, CDR2 FYNNEI. The chain's CDR3 is CASSADRGNYGYTF.

The chain couples TRBV29-1 to TRBJ2-7. The germline V gene encodes CDR1 SQVTM and CDR2 ANQGSEA. The CDR3 loop spans 14 amino acids. This CDR3 reads CSVVLPFWGNAQYF.

This chain joins TRBV12-3 or TRBV12-4 and TRBJ2-1; TCRdb lists TRBD1, though no DNA is available to test this call. The CDR3 extends over 14 amino acids. CDR3 residues: CASSFNRGYNEQFF.

This chain joins TRBV5-6 and TRBJ2-7; without DNA, the TCRdb call of TRBD1 cannot be checked. The CDR3 length is 15 residues. Germline V gene lookup returns CDR1 SGHDT and CDR2 YYEEEE. CDR3 sequence: CASSLRLRGADEQYF.

The gene calls are TRBV11-2 and TRBJ1-2. The CDR3 extends over 14 amino acids. The V gene's germline CDR1 is SGHAT and CDR2 FQNNGV. The CDR3 region is CASSLEWRVGGYTF.

The V gene is TRBV5-6, the J gene TRBJ2-5. The germline V gene encodes CDR1 SGHDT and CDR2 YYEEEE. The CDR3 covers 17 residues. The CDR3 sequence: CASSLRPGYLYQETQYF. Full variable domain (remainder filled in from reference TRBV5-6 and TRBJ2-5): DAGVTQSPTHLIKTRGQQVTLRCSPKSGHDTVSWYQQALGQGPQFIFQYYEEEERQRGNFPDRFSGHQFPNYSSELNVNALLLGDSALYLCASSLRPGYLYQETQYFGPGTRLLVL.

The V call is TRBV12-3 or TRBV12-4, the J call TRBJ2-5. CDR3 length: 14 amino acids. The CDR3 reads CASSRTGSGETQYF.

The chain joins TRBV12-3 or TRBV12-4 to TRBJ2-2; as DNA is missing, the TRBD1 call by TCRdb cannot be tested. This CDR3 is 13 amino acids long. The CDR3 here is CASSFSGIGELFF.